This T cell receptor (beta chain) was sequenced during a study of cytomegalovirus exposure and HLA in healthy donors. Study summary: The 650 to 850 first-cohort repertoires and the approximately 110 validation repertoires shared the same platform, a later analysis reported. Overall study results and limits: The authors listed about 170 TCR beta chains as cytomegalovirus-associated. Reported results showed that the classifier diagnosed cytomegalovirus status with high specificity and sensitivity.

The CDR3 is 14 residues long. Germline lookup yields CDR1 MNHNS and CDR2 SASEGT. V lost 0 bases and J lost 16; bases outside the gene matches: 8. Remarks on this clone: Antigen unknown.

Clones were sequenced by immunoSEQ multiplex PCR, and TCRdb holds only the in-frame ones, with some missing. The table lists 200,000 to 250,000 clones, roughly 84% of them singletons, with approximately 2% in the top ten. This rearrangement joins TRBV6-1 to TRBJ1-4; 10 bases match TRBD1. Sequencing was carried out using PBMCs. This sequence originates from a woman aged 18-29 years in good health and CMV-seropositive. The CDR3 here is CASSEATGGALKFF. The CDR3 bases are TGTGCCAGCAGTGAAGCGACAGGGGGCGCCTTAAAGTTTTTT.